The clone carrying this T cell receptor beta chain was picked up one time. What it binds is not known. Naive CD8 cells comprised CD45RO-negative, CCR7-positively selected cells, excluding terminally differentiated effector memory CD45RA+ cells. Profiling relied on immunoSEQ multiplex PCR, and the TCRdb table lists in-frame clones only, not all of them. The repertoire has about 2.2 million clones, about 93% of them found once; the top ten carry roughly 1.7%. Per germline, CDR1 SNHLY and CDR2 FYNNEI. Trimming pared 6 bases from V and 4 bases from J, leaving 13 bases between. There are 15 residues in the CDR3. The source of the sample is a study of shared clonotypes between healthy human individuals. Study-level points and caveats: Apart from blood, nothing was sampled; tissue repertoires likely differ.

The chain is built from TRBV2 and TRBJ2-6; possibly TRBD1 for D (5 bases). The origin of this receptor is a man aged 18-30 years in good health. Some clones in this sample may be carry-over from other donors' samples. The sequencing sample was made of naive CD8+ T cells from PBMCs. CDR3: CASREDISGANVLTF. CDR3 coding DNA: TGTGCCAGCAGAGAGGACATTTCCGGGGCCAACGTCCTGACTTTC.